One sample yielded the 30 T cell receptor beta chains listed below, sequenced in a study of cytomegalovirus exposure and HLA in healthy donors. Amplification used 60 Vbeta primers and 13 Jbeta primers. Sequencing used immunoSEQ multiplex PCR; TCRdb keeps in-frame clones, though not all of them. The sample yields 150,000 to 200,000 clones, about 12% seen once. Sequencing used PBMCs. The receptor set was obtained from a man in his forties or fifties in good health and CMV-seropositive.

This clone was found a few times. The chain joins TRBV19 to TRBJ2-2; D might be TRBD2 (5 bases). CDR1 and CDR2 (germline): LNHDA, SQIVND (reference sequence). This CDR3 has 15 amino acids. Trimming removed 8 bases from V and 6 bases from J, with 19 bases in between. The CDR3 protein is CASGSLPSSPGELFF. The CDR3 DNA is TGTGCCAGTGGATCTTTGCCCTCTAGCCCCGGGGAGCTGTTTTTT.

V is TRBV5-1 and J is TRBJ1-2; weak D call: TRBD1 (5 bases). Trimming shortened V by 3 bases and J by 0 bases, and 9 bases separated the two germline ends. CDR1 SGHRS and CDR2 YFSETQ come from the germline V gene. The CDR3 has 14 amino acids. CDR3 bases: TGCGCCAGCAGCTCGGGACTTGCTAACTATGGCTACACCTTC. It codes for CASSSGLANYGYTF.

This clone was counted a few times. The genes are TRBV7-2 and TRBJ2-7; the match to TRBD1 covers 9 bases. The CDR3 is 17 residues long. CDR1 is SGHTA, CDR2 FQGNSA, per germline. V lost 5 bases, J lost 5 bases, and 16 bases stayed unmatched. CDR3 sequence: CASSHGSPGQGGHEQYF. CDR3 nucleotides: TGTGCCAGCAGCCACGGATCTCCGGGACAGGGTGGCCACGAGCAGTACTTC.

With respect to this clone: Other DNA sequences from this sample encode an identical CDR3 as well. This chain uses TRBV9 with TRBJ1-1; tentative D call: TRBD1 (5 bases). Germline V lookup: CDR1 SGDLS, CDR2 YYNGEE. This CDR3 contains 16 residues. Between the trimmed V and J ends, which lost 0 bases and 0 bases, there was a span of 12 bases. CDR3 nucleotide sequence: TGTGCCAGCAGCGTAGTTCCCACAGGAGTGAACACTGAAGCTTTCTTT. It translates to CASSVVPTGVNTEAFF.

The chain employs TRBV5-6 and TRBJ2-5; 8 nucleotides align to TRBD1. This CDR3 spans 17 amino acids. The junction had 13 bases not matched to a gene; V was cut back by 2 bases and J by 4 bases. Germline V CDR1 and CDR2: SGHDT, YYEEEE. In DNA form, the CDR3 reads TGTGCCAGCAGCTTTCGGCGGGACAGGAGGCGCCTAGAGACCCAGTACTTC. This codes for CASSFRRDRRRLETQYF.

This clone was seen more than once but under ten times. The V gene is TRBV28, the J gene TRBJ1-5; D possibly corresponds to TRBD1 (5 bases). The germline CDR1 and CDR2 sequences are MDHEN and SYDVKM. The V end was cut by 8 bases, the J end by 2 bases, with 13 bases between. The CDR3 spans 14 residues. This CDR3 is CASCYLGGNQPQHF. DNA of the CDR3: TGTGCCAGCTGTTACCTAGGGGGCAATCAGCCCCAGCATTTT.

This chain connects TRBV7-9 to TRBJ1-2; possible D gene TRBD1, 5 bases. The V gene lost 2 bases and the J gene lost 6 bases, with 13 bases spanning the gap. The V gene's germline CDR1 is SEHNR and CDR2 FQNEAQ (reference sequence). This CDR3 spans 14 amino acids. The CDR3 is CASSLSLGGDGYTF. The CDR3 region has the DNA TGTGCCAGCAGCTTAAGCCTTGGGGGGGATGGCTACACCTTC.

The gene calls are TRBV27 and TRBJ2-3, with 7 nucleotides matching TRBD2. V gave up 3 bases and J gave up 2 bases; unmatched junction bases: 8. This CDR3 is built from 16 residues. The V gene's germline CDR1 is MNHEY and CDR2 SMNVEV (reference sequence). The CDR3 DNA follows: TGTGCCAGCAGTTTGAGTCCGAGCGGGGCCACAGATACGCAGTATTTT. Translated, it gives CASSLSPSGATDTQYF.

In this sample, this clone turned up a few times. The chain is built from TRBV18 and TRBJ2-2; TRBD1 matches at 9 bases. This CDR3 has 15 residues. CDR1 is KGHSH and CDR2 is LQKENI in the germline V gene. Trimming cost V 4 bases and J 1 base; bases outside gene matches: 1. Written as DNA, the CDR3 is TGTGCCAGCTCACGGGGACAGGGGAACACCGGGGAGCTGTTTTTT. Its protein product is CASSRGQGNTGELFF.

The rearrangement uses TRBV7-9 and TRBJ1-1, with 10 nucleotides matching TRBD1. This CDR3 is built from 14 residues. V gave up 5 bases and J gave up 5 bases; unmatched junction bases: 5. Germline loops: CDR1 SEHNR, CDR2 FQNEAQ (reference sequence). The CDR3 sequence is CASSQGQGFTEAFF. DNA for the CDR3: TGTGCCAGCAGCCAGGGACAGGGGTTTACTGAAGCTTTCTTT. Drawing the rest from reference TRBV7-9 and TRBJ1-1, the complete variable domain is DTGVSQNPRHKITKRGQNVTFRCDPISEHNRLYWYRQTLGQGPEFLTYFQNEAQLEKSRLLSDRFSAERPKGSFSTLEIQRTEQGDSAMYLCASSQGQGFTEAFFGQGTRLTVV.

This clone has more than one count but fewer than ten. The chain recombines TRBV6-5 with TRBJ1-1, with 7 bases lining up with TRBD1. The length of the CDR3 is 14 residues. Germline assignment: CDR1 MNHEY and CDR2 SVGAGI. The J segment lost 7 bases and the V segment lost 5 bases, leaving 10 bases of the junction unmatched. This CDR3 reads CASSPSRQGGEAFF. DNA of the CDR3: TGTGCCAGCAGTCCCTCCCGCCAGGGGGGTGAAGCTTTCTTT.

The J gene is TRBJ1-2, the V gene TRBV9; D possibly corresponds to TRBD1 (5 bases). Trimming removed 0 bases from V and 2 bases from J, with 11 bases in between. The CDR3 has 15 residues. Germline-derived CDR1 and CDR2 are SGDLS and YYNGEE. The CDR3 loop reads CASSVAQGPNYGYTF. DNA of the CDR3: TGTGCCAGCAGCGTAGCTCAGGGCCCCAACTATGGCTACACCTTC.

The chain combines TRBV5-1 with TRBJ1-3; 8 bases map to TRBD1. The germline gives CDR1 SGHRS, CDR2 YFSETQ. Trimming took 3 bases from V and 0 from J; bases not matched to a gene: 5. The CDR3 loop spans 16 amino acids. This chain's CDR3 is CASSSRTGNSGNTIYF. CDR3 bases: TGCGCCAGCAGCTCTAGGACAGGGAACTCTGGAAACACCATATATTTT.

The chain joins TRBV10-3 to TRBJ2-7; 7 bases match TRBD2. The CDR3 covers 14 residues. CDR1 and CDR2 from the germline V gene are ENHRY and SYGVKD. Germline trimming cut 9 bases from V and 0 bases from J; bases unmatched to any gene: 8. The CDR3 reads CAISPGGSSYEQYV. CDR3 nucleotides: TGTGCCATTTCCCCCGGCGGGAGCTCCTACGAGCAGTACGTC.

V usage is TRBV2 and J usage is TRBJ2-3, with 7 bases fitting TRBD1. Germline CDR1 SNHLY, CDR2 FYNNEI. The length of the CDR3 is 13 residues. With V trimmed by 7 bases and J by 2 bases, 3 bases remained unmatched. CDR3 sequence: CASKGANTDTQYF. CDR3 bases: TGTGCCAGCAAGGGGGCCAACACAGATACGCAGTATTTT.

This clone was counted between two and nine times. The rearrangement uses TRBV5-1 and TRBJ1-1; TRBD1 might be the D (5 bases). CDR3 length equals 16 residues. Germline V gene sequence: CDR1 SGHRS, CDR2 YFSETQ. With 0 bases removed from V and 8 bases from J, the gap between germline ends came to 20 bases. The CDR3 spells CASSLGPIGGGREAFF. In nucleotides, the CDR3 is TGCGCCAGCAGCTTGGGGCCTATTGGGGGGGGTAGGGAAGCTTTCTTT.

The sample holds a few counts of this clone. DNA of the CDR3: TGCGCCAGCAGCTTGGCCAAACAGGGGAATGGCTACACCTTC. Translated: CASSLAKQGNGYTF. This chain uses TRBV5-1 with TRBJ1-2; 7 nucleotides line up with TRBD1. The germline CDR1 and CDR2 sequences are SGHRS and YFSETQ. This CDR3 is built from 14 residues. The V gene end was trimmed by 0 bases and the J gene end by 6 bases; junction bases not matched to a gene: 5. Combining the CDR3 with reference TRBV5-1 and TRBJ1-2 gives the whole variable domain KAGVTQTPRYLIKTRGQQVTLSCSPISGHRSVSWYQQTPGQGLQFLFEYFSETQRNKGNFPGRFSGRQFSNSRSEMNVSTLELGDSALYLCASSLAKQGNGYTFGSGTRLTVV.

The genes are TRBV5-4 and TRBJ2-3, with D perhaps TRBD2 (5 bases). V was trimmed by 0 bases and J by 6 bases, leaving 14 bases between them. Germline CDR1 and CDR2: SGHNT and YYREEE (reference sequence). The CDR3 covers 15 residues. CDR3 loop: CASSLEGVGSDTQYF. The CDR3 DNA follows: TGTGCCAGCAGCTTGGAGGGAGTGGGTTCGGATACGCAGTATTTT.

This chain links TRBV29-1 with TRBJ1-1; possibly TRBD1 for D (6 bases). In germline, CDR1 is SQVTM, CDR2 ANQGSEA. The V end was cut by 7 bases, the J end by 8 bases, with 11 bases between. The CDR3 covers 10 residues. The CDR3 reads CSGWGQEAFF. CDR3 bases: TGCAGCGGCTGGGGACAAGAAGCTTTCTTT.

This clone was found a few times. The V call is TRBV4-3, the J call TRBJ1-1; 8 nucleotides agree with TRBD1. The germline CDR1 and CDR2 sequences are LGHNA and YSLEER. The CDR3 length is 15 residues. V trimming: 4 bases; J trimming: 0 bases; junction bases outside the gene matches: 4. CDR3 DNA: TGCGCCAGCAGCCCCTCGACAGGGGTGAACACTGAAGCTTTCTTT. Its translation is CASSPSTGVNTEAFF.

In this sample, this clone turned up a few times. V usage is TRBV11-3 and J usage is TRBJ1-5, with a possible D match to TRBD1 (6 bases). The CDR3 runs to 17 residues. Trimming removed 3 bases from V and 0 bases from J, with 15 bases in between. Germline-derived CDR1 and CDR2 are SGHNT and YENEEA. The CDR3 reads CASSFRQGPYSNQPQHF. The DNA of the CDR3 is TGTGCCAGCAGCTTCCGGCAGGGGCCGTATAGCAATCAGCCCCAGCATTTT.

This chain links TRBV5-1 with TRBJ1-4; TRBD1 is a possible D gene (5 bases). With 7 bases removed from V and 0 bases from J, the gap between germline ends came to 13 bases. Germline loops: CDR1 SGHRS, CDR2 YFSETQ. The CDR3 is made up of 15 amino acids. CDR3 sequence: CASRSETATNEKLFF. CDR3 sequence (DNA): TGCGCCAGCCGGAGTGAGACAGCAACTAATGAAAAACTGTTTTTT.

This clone appeared a few times. This sequence joins TRBV11-2 and TRBJ1-5, with 8 nucleotides matching TRBD1. This CDR3 is 14 amino acids long. V lost 2 bases and J lost 4; bases outside the gene matches: 1. CDR1 is SGHAT, CDR2 FQNNGV, per germline. CDR3 region: CASSLTGGNQPQHF. The CDR3 DNA sequence: TGTGCCAGCAGCTTAACAGGGGGGAATCAGCCCCAGCATTTT.

The V gene is TRBV28, the J gene TRBJ2-2; 11 bases are a match to TRBD1. Germline V gene lookup returns CDR1 MDHEN and CDR2 SYDVKM. V trimming: 5 bases; J trimming: 5 bases; junction bases outside the gene matches: 10. This CDR3 is 17 amino acids long. CDR3 residues: CASSAWTGGAQTGELFF. For the CDR3, the DNA is TGTGCCAGCAGTGCCTGGACAGGGGGCGCCCAGACCGGGGAGCTGTTTTTT.

The rearrangement uses TRBV7-2 and TRBJ2-4, with TRBD2 matching over 9 bases. Germline V CDR1 and CDR2: SGHTA, FQGNSA. V lost 11 bases and J lost 7; bases outside the gene matches: 9. The CDR3 consists of 13 residues. The CDR3 DNA reads TGTGCCGTAACGGCGGGGGGGCAGAACATTCAGTACTTC. Translation gives CAVTAGGQNIQYF.

The rearrangement uses TRBV2 and TRBJ2-2; TRBD2 matches at 10 bases. Germline lookup yields CDR1 SNHLY and CDR2 FYNNEI. This CDR3 spans 20 amino acids. V gave up 3 bases and J gave up 4 bases; unmatched junction bases: 17. CDR3 in amino acids: CASSELKGVAGGRSTGELFF. The CDR3 DNA reads as TGTGCCAGCAGTGAGCTTAAGGGAGTAGCGGGGGGCCGTAGCACCGGGGAGCTGTTTTTT.

The genes are TRBV5-1 and TRBJ2-6; tentative D call: TRBD2 (6 bases). V shed 4 bases and J shed 2 bases, with 19 bases lying between them. The CDR3 runs to 18 residues. Germline loops: CDR1 SGHRS, CDR2 YFSETQ. The CDR3 nucleotides are TGCGCCAGCAGCCCGGGTTACGGGGGAAGGGCTGGGGCCAACGTCCTGACTTTC. Translation: CASSPGYGGRAGANVLTF.

This clone was counted between two and nine times. The chain recombines TRBV30 with TRBJ2-5; 7 nucleotides align to TRBD1. The germline V gene encodes CDR1 GTSNPN and CDR2 SVGIG (reference sequence). J lost 2 bases, V lost 6 bases, and 12 bases had no gene match. The CDR3 consists of 15 residues. The DNA of the CDR3 is TGTGCCTGTTCCTCCGGGACAGCCTTACAAGAGACCCAGTACTTC. Amino acid sequence: CACSSGTALQETQYF.

The J gene is TRBJ1-2, the V gene TRBV6-1; 10 nucleotides align to TRBD1. The J segment lost 4 bases and the V segment lost 1 base, leaving 6 bases of the junction unmatched. Germline CDR1 reads MNHNS; CDR2 reads SASEGT. The length of the CDR3 is 16 residues. The CDR3 bases are TGTGCCAGCAGTGAAGGTCCGACAGGGGGCCTCTATGGCTACACCTTC. It is translated as CASSEGPTGGLYGYTF.

Only a few counts were recorded for this clone. The chain carries TRBV11-2 and TRBJ2-3; a possible D gene is TRBD2 (7 bases). The CDR3 loop spans 17 amino acids. V gave up 5 bases and J gave up 0 bases, with 18 bases separating them. Germline V gene data show CDR1 as SGHAT and CDR2 as FQNNGV. CDR3 coding DNA: TGTGCCAGCAGCAGGGGGAAGGGAGCGGGGAGCACAGATACGCAGTATTTT. Translated, it gives CASSRGKGAGSTDTQYF. Using reference TRBV11-2 and TRBJ2-3 for the parts outside the CDR3, the full variable domain is EAGVAQSPRYKIIEKRQSVAFWCNPISGHATLYWYQQILGQGPKLLIQFQNNGVVDDSQLPKDRFSAERLKGVDSTLKIQPAKLEDSAVYLCASSRGKGAGSTDTQYFGPGTRLTVL.